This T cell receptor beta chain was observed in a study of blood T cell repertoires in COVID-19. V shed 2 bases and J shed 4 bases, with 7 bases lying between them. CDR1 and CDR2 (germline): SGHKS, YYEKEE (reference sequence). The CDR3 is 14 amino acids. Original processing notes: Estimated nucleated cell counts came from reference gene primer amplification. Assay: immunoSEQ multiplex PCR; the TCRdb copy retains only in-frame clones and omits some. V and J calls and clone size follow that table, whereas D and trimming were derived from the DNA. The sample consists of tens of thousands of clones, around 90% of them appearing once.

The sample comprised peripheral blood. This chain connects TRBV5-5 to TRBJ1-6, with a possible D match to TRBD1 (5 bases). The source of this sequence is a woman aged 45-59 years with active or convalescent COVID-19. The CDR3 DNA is TGTGCCAGCAGCTTAGGGGTTTATAATTCACCCCTCCACTTT. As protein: CASSLGVYNSPLHF.